The text below deals with one T cell receptor beta chain. Antigen specificity is unknown. The data belong to a study of OX40 agonist ivuxolimab in advanced cancers. Study-wide results and limits: The average count of expanded clones was higher among CD8+ T cells than among CD4+. It was not determined which antigens were specifically recognized by the peripheral T cells that had undergone clonal expansion. It was also the case that some nonresponders had low normalized T-cell clonal expansion.

Libraries were prepared by immunoSEQ multiplex PCR; TCRdb keeps only in-frame clonotypes and omits some of them. This sample yields roughly 76,000 clones, of which around nine tenths are seen a single time; under 7.5% belongs to the top ten. This CDR3 comprises 15 residues. CDR1 is MNHEY, CDR2 SVGAGI, per germline. V was clipped by 3 bases and J by 3 bases, with 15 bases between them. The sample in question was CD4+ or CD8+ T cells sorted from blood, obtained in a trial of the OX40 agonist ivuxolimab. This chain uses TRBV6-5 with TRBJ2-7, with D perhaps matching TRBD1 (6 bases). The sequence came from an adult with an advanced solid tumor such as melanoma, head and neck, liver or kidney cancer. CDR3: CASSYGIGGNYEQYF. DNA for the CDR3: TGTGCCAGCAGTTATGGAATAGGGGGAAACTACGAGCAGTACTTC.